These 5 T cell receptor beta chains came from one sample sequenced in a study of cytomegalovirus exposure and HLA in healthy donors. The PCR employed 60 Vbeta primers together with 13 Jbeta primers. Libraries were prepared by immunoSEQ multiplex PCR; TCRdb keeps only in-frame clonotypes and omits some of them. The sample records 100,000 to 150,000 clones, 65% to 80% being singletons. What was sequenced was PBMCs. The receptors shown here come from a human donor in good health.

Here the CDR3 reads CASTPGLGLAGISTDTQYF. Written as DNA, the CDR3 is TGTGCCAGCACCCCAGGCCTGGGACTAGCGGGAATTAGCACAGATACGCAGTATTTT. The chain is built from TRBV2 and TRBJ2-3, with 13 bases identical to TRBD2. Germline V gene lookup returns CDR1 SNHLY and CDR2 FYNNEI. This CDR3 comprises 19 residues. V dropped 7 bases and J dropped 0; count of bases not matched to a gene: 13. The full variable domain, in which reference TRBV2 and TRBJ2-3 provide the parts outside the CDR3, is EPEVTQTPSHQVTQMGQEVILRCVPISNHLYFYWYRQILGQKVEFLVSFYNNEISEKSEIFDDQFSVERPDGSNFTLKIRSTKLEDSAMYFCASTPGLGLAGISTDTQYFGPGTRLTVL.

V gene TRBV6-5 combines with J gene TRBJ1-1; D is unclear. Germline values: CDR1 MNHEY, CDR2 SVGAGI. V lost 5 bases and J 1 base, leaving 11 bases between the germline ends. This CDR3 region has 14 residues. The CDR3 DNA follows: TGTGCCAGCAGTCCCGTTATTAGGAACACTGAAGCTTTCTTT. It translates to CASSPVIRNTEAFF.

The rearrangement joins TRBV5-1 to TRBJ2-6; 8 nucleotides match TRBD1. The CDR3 has 18 residues. Trimming took 4 bases from V and 0 from J; bases not matched to a gene: 9. Germline CDR1 is SGHRS and CDR2 is YFSETQ. The CDR3, as DNA: TGCGCCAGCAGCCCCACTGGGACAGGAGTCTCTGGGGCCAACGTCCTGACTTTC. As protein: CASSPTGTGVSGANVLTF.

V is TRBV5-1 and J is TRBJ2-1; D gene ambiguous. The CDR3 has 14 amino acids. V shed 3 bases and J shed 3 bases, with 10 bases lying between them. Germline CDR1 is SGHRS and CDR2 is YFSETQ. DNA of the CDR3: TGCGCCAGCAGCTACGAGAGTAGCTACAATGAGCAGTTCTTC. Its translation: CASSYESSYNEQFF.

The chain joins TRBV19 to TRBJ1-5, with D uncertain. V lost 5 bases to trimming and J lost 3 bases, with 5 bases between them. The CDR3 runs to 12 residues. Germline assignment: CDR1 LNHDA and CDR2 SQIVND (reference sequence). This chain's CDR3 is CASSAINQPQHF. The CDR3 nucleotides are TGTGCCAGTAGTGCTATCAATCAGCCCCAGCATTTT. Supplemented by reference TRBV19 and TRBJ1-5, the full variable domain reads DGGITQSPKYLFRKEGQNVTLSCEQNLNHDAMYWYRQDPGQGLRLIYYSQIVNDFQKGDIAEGYSVSREKKESFPLTVTSAQKNPTAFYLCASSAINQPQHFGDGTRLSIL.